Listed below are T cell receptor beta chains from one sample, sequenced in a study of cytomegalovirus exposure and HLA in healthy donors. Method: immunoSEQ multiplex PCR; TCRdb's copy keeps in-frame clones and lacks some. This repertoire shows about 150,000 clones, roughly 77% found once; its top ten account for 3.5%. Sequenced input: PBMCs. Receptors originate from a human donor in good health. CDR3s include the opening cysteine and the closing phenylalanine or tryptophan. D genes are given only for firm matches. Size is stated for part of the rows, as once, few or many counts, or as a class when the clone is expanded.

V	J	D	size	length	DNA	CDR3
TRBV5-1	TRBJ2-1	-	-	13	TGCGCCAGCAGCCCCGCGCCTAGGAATGAGCAGTTCTTC	CASSPAPRNEQFF
TRBV2	TRBJ1-4	-	-	11	TGTGCCAGCAGTGAAGACTTCGAACTGTTTTTT	CASSEDFELFF
TRBV7-8	TRBJ2-2	TRBD1	-	18	TGTGCCAGCAGCTTCGTAACACAGGGGGCAGTGGGGACCGGGGAGCTGTTTTTT	CASSFVTQGAVGTGELFF
TRBV27	TRBJ1-2	-	once	15	TGTGCCAGCAGTTCATCGGGGAGAGCTAACTATGGCTACACCTTC	CASSSSGRANYGYTF
TRBV30	TRBJ1-2	TRBD1	-	16	TGTGCCTGGAGTGTACGTCGGGCAGGGGGGACCTATGGCTACCCCTTC	CAWSVRRAGGTYGYPF
TRBV14	TRBJ2-7	TRBD1	-	13	TGTGCCAGCAGCCAAAAGCAGGGGGTCACCCTTCACTTC	CASSQKQGVTLHF
TRBV7-2	TRBJ2-7	TRBD2	-	15	TGTGCCAGCAGCTCATCGGGACTAGGGGATCCCGAGCAGTACTTC	CASSSSGLGDPEQYF
TRBV6-6	TRBJ2-1	TRBD2	-	16	TGTGCCAGCAGTTCTACTCGAGGGACTAGGGAAAATGAGCAGTTCTTC	CASSSTRGTRENEQFF
TRBV5-4	TRBJ2-7	TRBD1	-	14	TGTGCCAGCAGCGGCCGGACAGGGACCTACGAGCAGTACTTC	CASSGRTGTYEQYF
TRBV7-9	TRBJ2-3	TRBD2	-	17	TGTGCCAGCAGCTTAGGGTCGGGGGGACCCCAATTTGATACGCAGTATTTT	CASSLGSGGPQFDTQYF
TRBV27	TRBJ1-2	TRBD1	-	17	TGTGCCAGCAGTTCACAACCCGGGACAGGCGTATTCTATGGCTACACCTTC	CASSSQPGTGVFYGYTF
TRBV9	TRBJ1-2	TRBD1	-	17	TGTGCCAGCAGCGGTGGGCCACAGGGGCCGACTAACTATGGCTACACCTTC	CASSGGPQGPTNYGYTF
TRBV15	TRBJ2-7	-	-	14	TGTGCCACCAGCAGAGACAGGGCGGCTGACGAGCAGTACTTC	CATSRDRAADEQYF
TRBV5-1	TRBJ2-5	TRBD2	-	20	TGCGCCAGCAGCGGACCCGTCTCCACTAGCGGGGGGGCAGTGGCAGAGACCCAGTACTTC	CASSGPVSTSGGAVAETQYF
TRBV15	TRBJ2-2	TRBD2	-	17	TGTGCCACCAGCAGTCGTAGACTAGCGGGAGGGGGCGGGGAGCTGTTTTTT	CATSSRRLAGGGGELFF
TRBV9	TRBJ2-1	TRBD2	-	15	TGTGCCAGCAGCGTAATTGGTTCACTAGCGGAAGAGCAGTTCTTC	CASSVIGSLAEEQFF
TRBV19	TRBJ2-2	TRBD1	-	14	TGTGCCAGCCGACAGGGGGGCGTCACCGGGGAGCTGTTTTTT	CASRQGGVTGELFF
TRBV18	TRBJ1-4	-	-	17	TGTGCCAGCTCACCACCGATACAGACCCCAACTAATGAAAAACTGTTTTTT	CASSPPIQTPTNEKLFF
TRBV2	TRBJ2-7	-	-	13	TGTGCCAGCAGGGAAGGGAGCTCCTACGAGCAGTACTTC	CASREGSSYEQYF
TRBV5-1	TRBJ2-7	TRBD2	-	16	TGCGCCAGCAGCCTCGGACTAGCCGGGAGTTTTAGCGAGCAGTACTTC	CASSLGLAGSFSEQYF
TRBV7-9	TRBJ2-5	TRBD2	-	15	TGTGCCAGCAGCCGGACTAGCGGGTTTCAAGAGACCCAGTACTTC	CASSRTSGFQETQYF
TRBV7-6	TRBJ1-3	-	-	14	TGTGCCAGCAGCCCAGGGACTGATGGAAACACCATATATTTT	CASSPGTDGNTIYF
TRBV5-4	TRBJ1-1	-	-	15	TGTGCCAGCAGCTTGGGAGGTCCACAGAACACTGAAGCTTTCTTT	CASSLGGPQNTEAFF